What follows describes a single TCR beta chain. Methods used by the authors: Counts of nucleated cells, estimated from reference gene primer amplification, were obtained. Sequenced by immunoSEQ multiplex PCR; TCRdb stores in-frame clones only, minus some. D and trimming come from the DNA, and the V and J calls and clone size come from that table. The data show about 250,000 clones, around 89% seen once. The data were obtained in a study of blood T cell repertoires in COVID-19. Study information: Specimens from acute and convalescent COVID-19 originated in the United States, Italy and Spain. From T cells, B-cell-depleted T cells, or PBMCs came the material, which was cDNA or gDNA.

Per the germline V gene, CDR1 is MGHDK and CDR2 is SYGVNS. Trimming left V 3 bases short and J 3 bases short, with 15 bases between. The CDR3 has 15 residues. Input material: peripheral blood. The source is a man aged 30 to 45 with acute or convalescent COVID-19. The chain joins TRBV25-1 to TRBJ2-7, with a tentative D call TRBD2 (5 bases). CDR3 coding DNA: TGTGCCAGCAGTGACCCCCCCCGGGGAATCTACGAGCAGTACTTC. As protein: CASSDPPRGIYEQYF.